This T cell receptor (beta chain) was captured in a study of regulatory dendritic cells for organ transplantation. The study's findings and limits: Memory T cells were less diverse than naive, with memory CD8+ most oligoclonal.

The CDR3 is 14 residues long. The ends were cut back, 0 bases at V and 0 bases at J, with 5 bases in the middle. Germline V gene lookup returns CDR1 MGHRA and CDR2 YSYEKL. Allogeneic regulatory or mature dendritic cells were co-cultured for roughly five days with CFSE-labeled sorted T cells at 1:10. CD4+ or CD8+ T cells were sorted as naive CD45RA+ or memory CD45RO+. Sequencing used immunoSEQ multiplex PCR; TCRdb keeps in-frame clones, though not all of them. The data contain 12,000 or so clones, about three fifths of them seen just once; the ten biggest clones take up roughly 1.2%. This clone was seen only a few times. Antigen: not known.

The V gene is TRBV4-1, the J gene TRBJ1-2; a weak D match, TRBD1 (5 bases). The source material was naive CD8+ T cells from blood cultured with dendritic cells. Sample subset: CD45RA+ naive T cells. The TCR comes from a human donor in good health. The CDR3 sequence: CASSQDRANYGYTF. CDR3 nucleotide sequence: TGCGCCAGCAGCCAAGACAGGGCTAACTATGGCTACACCTTC.